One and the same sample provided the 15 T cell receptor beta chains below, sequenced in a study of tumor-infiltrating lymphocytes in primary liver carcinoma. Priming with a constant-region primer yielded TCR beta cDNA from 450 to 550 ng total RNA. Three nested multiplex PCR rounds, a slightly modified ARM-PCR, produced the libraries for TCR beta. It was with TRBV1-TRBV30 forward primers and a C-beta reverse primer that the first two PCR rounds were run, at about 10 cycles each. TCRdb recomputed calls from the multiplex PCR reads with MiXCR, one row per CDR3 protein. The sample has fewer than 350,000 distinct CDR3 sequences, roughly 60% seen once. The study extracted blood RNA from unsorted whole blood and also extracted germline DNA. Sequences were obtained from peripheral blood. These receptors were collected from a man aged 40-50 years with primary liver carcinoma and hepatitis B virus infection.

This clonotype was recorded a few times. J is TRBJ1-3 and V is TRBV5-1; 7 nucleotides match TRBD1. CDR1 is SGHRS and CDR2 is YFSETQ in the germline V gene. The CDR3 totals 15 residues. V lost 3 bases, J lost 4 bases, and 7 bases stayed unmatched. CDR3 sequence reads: CASSWMTGQGNTIYF. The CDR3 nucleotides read TGCGCCAGCAGCTGGATGACAGGGCAAGGAAACACCATATATTTT.

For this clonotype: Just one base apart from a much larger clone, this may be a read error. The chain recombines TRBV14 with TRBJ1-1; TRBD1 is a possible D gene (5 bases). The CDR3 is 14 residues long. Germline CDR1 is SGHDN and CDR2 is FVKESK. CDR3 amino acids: CTSSLQGSVTEAFF. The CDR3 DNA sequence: TGTACCAGCAGCCTTCAGGGTTCCGTCACTGAAGCTTTCTTT. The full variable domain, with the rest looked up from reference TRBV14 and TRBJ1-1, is EAGVTQFPSHSVIEKGQTVTLRCDPISGHDNLYWYRRVMGKEIKFLLHFVKESKQDESGMPNNRFLAERTGGTYSTLKVQPAELEDSGVYFCTSSLQGSVTEAFFGQGTRLTVV.

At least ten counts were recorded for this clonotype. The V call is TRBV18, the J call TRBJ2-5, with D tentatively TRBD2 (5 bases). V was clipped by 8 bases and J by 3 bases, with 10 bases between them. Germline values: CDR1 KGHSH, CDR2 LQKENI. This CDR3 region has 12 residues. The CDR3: CASSGQKETQYF. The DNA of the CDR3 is TGTGCCAGCAGCGGTCAGAAAGAGACCCAGTACTTC.

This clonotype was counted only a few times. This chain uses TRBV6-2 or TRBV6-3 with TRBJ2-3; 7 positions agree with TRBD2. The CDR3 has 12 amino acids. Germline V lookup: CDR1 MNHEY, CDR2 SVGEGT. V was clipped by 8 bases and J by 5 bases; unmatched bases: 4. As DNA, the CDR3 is TGTGCCAGCGGGGAGGGGAGAGATACGCAGTATTTT. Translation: CASGEGRDTQYF.

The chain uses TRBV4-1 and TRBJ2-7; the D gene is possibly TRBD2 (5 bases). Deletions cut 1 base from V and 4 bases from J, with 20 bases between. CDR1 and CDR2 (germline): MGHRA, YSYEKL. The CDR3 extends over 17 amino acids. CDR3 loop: CASSQVWRSGSGYEQYF. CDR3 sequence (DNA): TGCGCCAGCAGCCAAGTATGGCGTTCTGGGAGCGGATACGAGCAGTACTTC.

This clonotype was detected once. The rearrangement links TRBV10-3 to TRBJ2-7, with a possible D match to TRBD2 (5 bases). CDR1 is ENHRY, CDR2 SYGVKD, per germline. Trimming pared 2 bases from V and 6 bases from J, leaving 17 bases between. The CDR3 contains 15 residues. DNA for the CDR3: TGTGCCATCAGTGAGGTCCCTAGCTCGGCCTTCGAGCAGTACTTC. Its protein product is CAISEVPSSAFEQYF.

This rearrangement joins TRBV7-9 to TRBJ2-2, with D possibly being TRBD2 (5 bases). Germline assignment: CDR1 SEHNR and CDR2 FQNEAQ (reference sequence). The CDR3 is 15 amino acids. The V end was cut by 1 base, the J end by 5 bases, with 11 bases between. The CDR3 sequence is CASSLGEFMTGELFF. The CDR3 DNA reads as TGTGCCAGCAGCTTAGGGGAGTTTATGACCGGGGAGCTGTTTTTT. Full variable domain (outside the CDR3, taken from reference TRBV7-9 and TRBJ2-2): DTGVSQNPRHKITKRGQNVTFRCDPISEHNRLYWYRQTLGQGPEFLTYFQNEAQLEKSRLLSDRFSAERPKGSFSTLEIQRTEQGDSAMYLCASSLGEFMTGELFFGEGSRLTVL.

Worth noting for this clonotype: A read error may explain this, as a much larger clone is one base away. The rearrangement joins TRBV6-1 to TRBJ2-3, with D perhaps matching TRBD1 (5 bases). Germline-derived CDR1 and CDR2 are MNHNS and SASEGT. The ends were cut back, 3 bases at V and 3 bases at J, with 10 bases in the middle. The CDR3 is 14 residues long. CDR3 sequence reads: CASSDVGATDTQYF. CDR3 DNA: TGTGCCAGCAGTGACGTAGGGGCAACAGATACGCAGTATTTT.

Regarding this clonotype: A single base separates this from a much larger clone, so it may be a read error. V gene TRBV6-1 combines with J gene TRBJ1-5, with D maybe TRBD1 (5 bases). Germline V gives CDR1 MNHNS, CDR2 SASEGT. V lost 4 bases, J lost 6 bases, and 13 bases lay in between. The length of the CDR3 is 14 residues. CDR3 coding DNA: TGTGCCAGCAGTGCCCTGACAGTCAGTCAGCCCCAGCATTTT. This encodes CASSALTVSQPQHF.

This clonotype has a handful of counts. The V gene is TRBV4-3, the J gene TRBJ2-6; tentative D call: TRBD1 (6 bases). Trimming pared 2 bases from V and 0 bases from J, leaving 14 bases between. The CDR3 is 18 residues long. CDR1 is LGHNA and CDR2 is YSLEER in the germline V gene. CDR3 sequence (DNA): TGCGCCAGCAGCCAAACATGGACAGTGAGCTCTGGGGCCAACGTCCTGACTTTC. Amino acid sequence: CASSQTWTVSSGANVLTF.

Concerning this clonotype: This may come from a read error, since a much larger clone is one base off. As DNA, the CDR3 is TGCCCCAGCAGCCTGGGACTAGCGGGAGGTTCCACCGGGGAGCTGTTTTTT. Residues: CPSSLGLAGGSTGELFF. The chain links TRBV4-3 to TRBJ2-2; 15 positions agree with TRBD2. The germline gives CDR1 LGHNA, CDR2 YSLEER. The CDR3 is 17 residues long.

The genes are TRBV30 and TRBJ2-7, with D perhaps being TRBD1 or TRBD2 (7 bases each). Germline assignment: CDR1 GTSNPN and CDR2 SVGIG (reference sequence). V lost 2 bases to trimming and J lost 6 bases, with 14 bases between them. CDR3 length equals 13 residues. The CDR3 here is CAWSFQGGREQYF. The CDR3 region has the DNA TGTGCCTGGAGTTTCCAGGGGGGGCGCGAGCAGTACTTC.

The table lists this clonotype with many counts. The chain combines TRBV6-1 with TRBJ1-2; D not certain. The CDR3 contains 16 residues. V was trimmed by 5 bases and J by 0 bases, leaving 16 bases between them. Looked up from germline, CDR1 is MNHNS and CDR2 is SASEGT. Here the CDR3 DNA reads TGTGCCAGCAGTTTGGGCCCAGCGATAGCTAACTATGGCTACACCTTC. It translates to CASSLGPAIANYGYTF.

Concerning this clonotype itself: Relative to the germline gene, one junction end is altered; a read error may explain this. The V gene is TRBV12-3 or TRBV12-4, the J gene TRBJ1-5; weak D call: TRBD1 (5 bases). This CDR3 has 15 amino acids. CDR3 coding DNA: TGTGTCAGCAGTTTGAGGCAGGGAGGCGATCAGCCCCAGCATTTT. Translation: CVSSLRQGGDQPQHF.

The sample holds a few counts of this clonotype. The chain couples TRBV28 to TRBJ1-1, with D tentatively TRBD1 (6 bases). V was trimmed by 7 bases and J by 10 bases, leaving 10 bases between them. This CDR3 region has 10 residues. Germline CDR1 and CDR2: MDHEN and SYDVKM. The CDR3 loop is CASKRGLAFF. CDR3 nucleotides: TGTGCCAGCAAAAGGGGGTTAGCTTTCTTT.